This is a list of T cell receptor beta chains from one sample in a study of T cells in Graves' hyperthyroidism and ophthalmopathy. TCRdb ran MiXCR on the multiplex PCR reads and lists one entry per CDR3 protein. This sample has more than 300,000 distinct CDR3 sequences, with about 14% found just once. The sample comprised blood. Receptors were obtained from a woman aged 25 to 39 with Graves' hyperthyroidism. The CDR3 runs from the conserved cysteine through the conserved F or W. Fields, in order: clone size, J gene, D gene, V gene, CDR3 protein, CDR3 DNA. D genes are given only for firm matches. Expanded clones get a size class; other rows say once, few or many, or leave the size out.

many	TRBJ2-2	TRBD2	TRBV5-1	CASSPATSGRRNTGELFF	TGCGCCAGCAGCCCGGCGACTAGCGGGAGGAGGAACACCGGGGAGCTGTTTTTT
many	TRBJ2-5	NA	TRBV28	CASKLAQETQYF	TGTGCCAGTAAACTAGCCCAAGAGACCCAGTACTTC
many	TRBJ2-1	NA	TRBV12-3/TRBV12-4	CASSLGGLSYANEQFF	TGTGCCAGCAGTTTAGGGGGTTTGAGTTACGCCAATGAGCAGTTCTTC
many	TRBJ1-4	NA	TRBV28	CASSPGNEKLFF	TGTGCCAGCAGTCCAGGGAATGAAAAACTGTTTTTT
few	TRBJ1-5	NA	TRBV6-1	CASSDRGFGISNQPQHF	TGTGCCAGCAGTGATAGGGGTTTCGGTATAAGCAATCAGCCCCAGCATTTT
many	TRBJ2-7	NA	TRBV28	CAARRGREYEQYF	TGTGCCGCTAGACGGGGACGAGAGTACGAGCAGTACTTC
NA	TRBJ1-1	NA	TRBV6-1	CASRTAMNTEAFF	TGTGCCAGCAGGACAGCTATGAACACTGAAGCTTTCTTT
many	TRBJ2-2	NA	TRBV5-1	CASSVQKPNTGELFF	TGCGCCAGCAGCGTCCAGAAGCCGAACACCGGGGAGCTGTTTTTT
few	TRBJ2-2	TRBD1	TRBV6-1	CASRRGTGRTGELFF	TGTGCCAGCAGACGAGGGACAGGGAGGACCGGGGAGCTGTTTTTT
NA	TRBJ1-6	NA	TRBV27	CASSFSTDNSPLHF	TGTGCCAGCAGTTTTTCTACAGATAATTCACCCCTCCACTTT
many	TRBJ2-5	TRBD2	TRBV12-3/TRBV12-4	CASSSLPGLKETQYF	TGTGCCAGCAGCTCCCTACCGGGACTAAAAGAGACCCAGTACTTC
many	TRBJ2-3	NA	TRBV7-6	CASSFGDTQYF	TGTGCCAGCAGCTTCGGGGATACGCAGTATTTT
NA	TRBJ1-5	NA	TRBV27	CASSTSQGGIVQPQHF	TGTGCCAGCAGTACCTCACAGGGAGGTATTGTACAGCCCCAGCATTTT
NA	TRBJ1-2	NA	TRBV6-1	CASSSPQAGGYTF	TGTGCCAGCAGTTCCCCCCAAGCGGGTGGCTACACCTTC
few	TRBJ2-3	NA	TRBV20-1	CSAIPGTQGTDTQYF	TGCAGTGCTATCCCTGGGACACAAGGCACAGATACGCAGTATTTT
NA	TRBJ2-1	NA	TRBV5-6	CASSYTPVRVNEQFF	TGTGCCAGCAGCTACACCCCCGTCAGGGTAAATGAGCAGTTCTTC
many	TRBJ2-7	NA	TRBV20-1	CSAKAPPSYEQYF	TGCAGTGCCAAGGCACCGCCTTCGTACGAGCAGTACTTC
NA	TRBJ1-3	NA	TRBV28	CASLRGGGNTIYF	TGTGCCAGCCTCCGCGGGGGTGGAAACACCATATATTTT
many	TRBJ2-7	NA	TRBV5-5	CASSLFGSYEQYF	TGTGCCAGCAGCTTGTTTGGCTCCTACGAGCAGTACTTC
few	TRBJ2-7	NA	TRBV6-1	CASSDIWRSYEQYF	TGTGCCAGCAGTGATATTTGGCGCTCCTACGAGCAGTACTTC
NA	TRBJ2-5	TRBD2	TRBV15	CATSSERELGETQYF	TGTGCCACCAGCAGTGAGCGGGAGTTAGGGGAGACCCAGTACTTC
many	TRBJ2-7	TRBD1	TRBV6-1	CASRRDSYEQYF	TGTGCCAGCAGACGGGACAGCTACGAGCAGTACTTC
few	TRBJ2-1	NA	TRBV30	CAWMADREQFF	TGTGCCTGGATGGCGGACCGGGAGCAGTTCTTC
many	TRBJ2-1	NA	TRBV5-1	CASTNSGSSYNEQFF	TGCGCCAGTACGAATAGCGGTAGCTCCTACAATGAGCAGTTCTTC
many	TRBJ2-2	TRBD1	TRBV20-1	CSAKRHTGGAAGELFF	TGCAGTGCTAAAAGACACACAGGGGGCGCAGCCGGGGAGCTGTTTTTT
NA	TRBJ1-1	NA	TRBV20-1	CSASGLLNTEAFF	TGCAGTGCTTCGGGACTCTTGAACACTGAAGCTTTCTTT
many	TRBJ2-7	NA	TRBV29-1	CSVEDWGKEQYF	TGCAGCGTTGAAGATTGGGGGAAAGAGCAGTACTTC
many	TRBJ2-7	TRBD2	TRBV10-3	CAVGASGGSYEQYF	TGTGCCGTGGGGGCGAGCGGGGGCTCCTACGAGCAGTACTTC
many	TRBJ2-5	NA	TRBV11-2	CASSLFAPVQETQYF	TGTGCCAGCAGCTTGTTTGCACCGGTCCAAGAGACCCAGTACTTC
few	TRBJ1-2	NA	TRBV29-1	CGVGGNYGYTF	TGCGGCGTTGGGGGGAACTATGGCTACACCTTC
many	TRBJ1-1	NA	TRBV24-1	CATSDTQGEAFF	TGTGCCACCAGTGATACACAGGGCGAAGCTTTCTTT
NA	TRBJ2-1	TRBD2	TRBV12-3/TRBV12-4	CASSPGLATPYNEQFF	TGTGCCAGCAGCCCCGGACTAGCGACGCCCTACAATGAGCAGTTCTTC
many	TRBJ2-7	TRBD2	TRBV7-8	CASSLVGGRILGDEQYF	TGTGCCAGCAGCTTAGTGGGCGGGAGGATTCTGGGGGACGAGCAGTACTTC
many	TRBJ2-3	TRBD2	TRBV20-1	CSALSGGGDTQYF	TGCAGTGCTCTTAGCGGGGGAGGGGATACGCAGTATTTT
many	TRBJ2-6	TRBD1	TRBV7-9	CASSSSGTGGAGANVLTF	TGTGCCAGCAGCTCGTCCGGGACAGGGGGCGCCGGGGCCAACGTCCTGACTTTC
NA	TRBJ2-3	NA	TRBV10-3	CAISLQRATDTQYF	TGTGCCATCAGCCTGCAGCGGGCCACAGATACGCAGTATTTT
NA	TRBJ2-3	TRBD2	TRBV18	CASSPGLDTGTQYF	TGTGCCAGCTCACCGGGACTAGATACGGGTACGCAGTATTTT
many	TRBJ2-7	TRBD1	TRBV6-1	CASTTGTGSYEQYF	TGTGCCAGCACCACCGGGACAGGGTCCTACGAGCAGTACTTC
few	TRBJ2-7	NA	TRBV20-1	CSAQTRGERVYEQYF	TGCAGTGCCCAAACACGTGGGGAGCGGGTGTACGAGCAGTACTTC